The 32 T cell receptor beta chains given below trace back to one sample, sequenced in a study of identical twins. TCRdb analysed the 5' RACE reads with MiXCR anew, one entry per CDR3 protein. The sample consists of hundreds of thousands of distinct CDR3 sequences, more than 20% of them appearing once. These data were likewise used in another study, on T cells expressing NK-cell markers.

Sequencing used CD4+ T cells sorted from blood. These receptors originate from a young woman in good health.

The sample holds a few counts of this clonotype. The chain employs TRBV29-1 and TRBJ2-1, with TRBD2 identical over 8 bases. The germline gives CDR1 SQVTM, CDR2 ANQGSEA. V trimming: 4 bases; J trimming: 10 bases; junction bases outside the gene matches: 9. The CDR3 contains 13 residues. The chain's CDR3 is CSVVLGGLEEQFF. The DNA of the CDR3 is TGCAGCGTTGTCCTAGGGGGACTAGAAGAGCAGTTCTTC.

CDR3 protein: CASSYSRGRARTGELFF. CDR3 nucleotide sequence: TGTGCCAGCAGTTACTCGCGCGGGAGGGCCCGTACCGGGGAGCTGTTTTTT. The chain has TRBV6-2 or TRBV6-3 and TRBJ2-2; 9 nucleotides agree with TRBD2. The V gene end was trimmed by 0 bases and the J gene end by 5 bases; junction bases not matched to a gene: 7. The CDR3 has 17 residues. Germline V gene lookup returns CDR1 MNHEY and CDR2 SVGEGT.

The chain combines TRBV6-5 with TRBJ2-1; 7 nucleotides match TRBD1. The CDR3 length is 14 residues. After removal of 2 bases from V and 8 bases from J, the junction contained 6 bases not matched to a gene. The germline CDR1 and CDR2 sequences are MNHEY and SVGAGI. Here the CDR3 reads CASSYEGAIDEQFF. In nucleotides, the CDR3 is TGTGCCAGCAGTTACGAGGGGGCGATCGATGAGCAGTTCTTC.

The chain combines TRBV12-3 or TRBV12-4 with TRBJ2-7, with 11 nucleotides matching TRBD2. The CDR3 has 17 amino acids. The V segment lost 1 base and the J segment 2 bases; nucleotides outside the gene matches: 7. The CDR3, as DNA: TGTGCCAGCAGTTTAGGAACTAGCGGGAGTCGCGCCTACGAGCAGTACTTC. Amino acid sequence: CASSLGTSGSRAYEQYF.

The chain has TRBV7-2 and TRBJ2-1, with TRBD2 identical over 8 bases. Trimming removed 2 bases from V and 9 bases from J; junction bases left unmatched: 12. Germline assignment: CDR1 SGHTA and CDR2 FQGNSA. This CDR3 region has 16 residues. CDR3 protein: CTSSLSGGAVRSEQFF. The DNA of the CDR3 is TGTACCAGCAGCTTATCCGGGGGGGCCGTTCGGAGTGAGCAGTTCTTC.

This clonotype was found a few times. This chain links TRBV12-3 or TRBV12-4 with TRBJ2-4, with TRBD1 matching over 8 bases. V trimming: 2 bases; J trimming: 5 bases; junction bases outside the gene matches: 2. The CDR3 runs to 14 residues. CDR3 coding DNA: TGTGCCAGCAGTTTATCAGGGGGCGAAAACATTCAGTACTTC. As protein: CASSLSGGENIQYF.

To note about this clonotype: Germline and junction disagree at one end, which may indicate a read error. The chain recombines TRBV7-7 with TRBJ2-3; D unresolved. Germline V gene sequence: CDR1 SSHAT, CDR2 FNYEAQ (reference sequence). CDR3 length: 15 residues. CDR3 nucleotide sequence: TGTGCTAGCAGCTTATTGACCCCACACACAGATACGCAGTATTTT. Residues: CASSLLTPHTDTQYF.

This clonotype was found a few times. The gene calls are TRBV5-5 and TRBJ2-5; no reliable D call. The germline V gene encodes CDR1 SGHKS and CDR2 YYEKEE (reference sequence). The CDR3 contains 13 residues. Deletions cut 6 bases from V and 1 base from J, with 10 bases between. CDR3 residues: CASNWGGQETQYF. The CDR3 DNA reads TGTGCCAGCAACTGGGGTGGCCAAGAGACCCAGTACTTC.

The chain employs TRBV12-3 or TRBV12-4 and TRBJ1-5; D remains ambiguous. This CDR3 comprises 14 residues. V gave up 5 bases and J gave up 2 bases, with 10 bases separating them. The CDR3 nucleotides read TGTGCCAGCAGTCGTACATCAGGCAATCAGCCCCAGCATTTT. Translation gives CASSRTSGNQPQHF.

V usage is TRBV5-1 and J usage is TRBJ2-7, with TRBD2 matching over 12 bases. Looked up from germline, CDR1 is SGHRS and CDR2 is YFSETQ. The ends lost 3 bases at V and 4 bases at J; junction bases unmatched: 5. CDR3 size: 15 residues. CDR3 in amino acids: CASSSRTSGIYEQYF. CDR3 nucleotide sequence: TGCGCCAGCAGCTCGAGGACTAGCGGGATTTACGAGCAGTACTTC.

V is TRBV12-3 or TRBV12-4 and J is TRBJ1-1, with D possibly matching TRBD1 (6 bases). This CDR3 spans 14 amino acids. Trimming left V 2 bases short and J 1 base short, with 8 bases between. The CDR3 here is CASSLWTENTEAFF. The CDR3 region has the DNA TGTGCCAGCAGTTTATGGACAGAGAACACTGAAGCTTTCTTT.

The CDR3 spells CSADGQTLQFF. The CDR3 DNA reads as TGCAGTGCTGACGGACAGACACTCCAGTTCTTC. V is TRBV20-1 and J is TRBJ2-1; perhaps TRBD1 as D (6 bases). Germline lookup yields CDR1 DFQATT and CDR2 SNEGSKA (reference sequence). Trimming took off 5 bases at V and 13 bases at J, with 15 bases between the two ends. The CDR3 covers 11 residues.

The V call is TRBV7-2, the J call TRBJ2-7, with D tentatively TRBD1 (5 bases). Trimming cost V 1 base and J 5 bases, with 6 bases left between them. Germline V lookup: CDR1 SGHTA, CDR2 FQGNSA. The CDR3 extends over 12 amino acids. The CDR3 DNA is TGTGCCAGCAGCTTAGTGGACAACGAGCAGTACTTC. This sequence encodes CASSLVDNEQYF.

This clonotype showed up just a few times. This chain links TRBV3-1 with TRBJ2-1; D not certain. This CDR3 comprises 18 residues. Germline lookup yields CDR1 LGHDT and CDR2 YNNKEL (reference sequence). V was cut by 3 bases and J by 0 bases, with 18 bases left in between. In DNA form, the CDR3 reads TGTGCCAGCAGCCAGCTACGACCGGACGAGAGCTCCTACAATGAGCAGTTCTTC. Encoded protein: CASSQLRPDESSYNEQFF.

J is TRBJ2-1 and V is TRBV12-3 or TRBV12-4; TRBD2 matches 12 bases. Germline trimming cut 10 bases from V and 6 bases from J; bases unmatched to any gene: 19. The CDR3 has 18 residues. The CDR3 DNA is TGTGCCACCGTCCTGAGAGCTAGCGGGGGGGCGCCGGGCAATGAGCAGTTCTTC. Amino acids: CATVLRASGGAPGNEQFF.

This clonotype was seen a few times. This chain links TRBV24-1 with TRBJ2-3; TRBD2 is a possible D gene (6 bases). CDR1 is KGHDR and CDR2 is SFDVKD in the germline V gene. The CDR3 loop spans 16 amino acids. With 3 bases removed from V and 5 bases from J, the gap between germline ends came to 17 bases. The CDR3: CATSDPGDPGGDTQYF. CDR3 in DNA: TGTGCCACCAGTGATCCCGGGGACCCCGGGGGAGATACGCAGTATTTT.

V is TRBV5-1 and J is TRBJ2-7; TRBD2 might be the D (7 bases). The V gene's germline CDR1 is SGHRS and CDR2 YFSETQ. With 4 bases removed from V and 2 bases from J, the gap between germline ends came to 16 bases. The CDR3 is 15 amino acids. As DNA, the CDR3 is TGCGCCAGCAGCCCCAGGTGGGGGGGCACCTACGAGCAGTACTTC. Translating gives CASSPRWGGTYEQYF.

The chain recombines TRBV20-1 with TRBJ2-1, with 9 bases that match TRBD2. Trimming took 7 bases from V and 6 from J; bases not matched to a gene: 7. Germline V gives CDR1 DFQATT, CDR2 SNEGSKA (reference sequence). This CDR3 has 13 amino acids. The CDR3 DNA is TGCAGTGAGAGGGCTAGCGGGACCAATGAGCAGTTCTTC. This encodes CSERASGTNEQFF.

V and J are TRBV7-2 and TRBJ2-2, with 8 bases matching TRBD1. Per germline, CDR1 SGHTA and CDR2 FQGNSA. This CDR3 has 15 residues. The J segment lost 7 bases and the V segment lost 5 bases, leaving 9 bases of the junction unmatched. The CDR3 region has the DNA TGTGCCAGCAGCCCGCAGGGGGCATTGGGCGGGGAGCTGTTTTTT. Translation gives CASSPQGALGGELFF.

There are a few counts of this clonotype. The CDR3 loop is CASSQDHSGREKFF. The CDR3 nucleotides are TGTGCCAGCAGCCAAGACCACAGCGGGAGGGAAAAGTTCTTC. This chain connects TRBV3-1 to TRBJ2-1, with 10 nucleotides matching TRBD2. Germline CDR1 is LGHDT and CDR2 is YNNKEL (reference sequence). V was clipped by 0 bases and J by 14 bases; unmatched bases: 7. The CDR3 contains 14 residues.

This clonotype was seen only a few times. The chain combines TRBV7-9 with TRBJ2-7, with D possibly called TRBD1 or TRBD2 (5 bases each). Per the germline V gene, CDR1 is SEHNR and CDR2 is FQNEAQ (reference sequence). Deletions cut 5 bases from V and 1 base from J, with 12 bases between. The CDR3 spans 14 residues. Here the CDR3 DNA reads TGTGCCAGCAGCCCACCGGGGCCTTCCTACGAGCAGTACTTC. It is translated as CASSPPGPSYEQYF.

This chain joins TRBV12-3 or TRBV12-4 and TRBJ1-1, with D possibly matching TRBD1 (5 bases). The CDR3 runs 15 residues. Trimming cost V 0 bases and J 5 bases, with 13 bases left between them. The CDR3 DNA reads as TGTGCCAGCAGTTTAGCCTACGGGGGAAGGACTGAAGCTTTCTTT. This translates into CASSLAYGGRTEAFF.

The chain couples TRBV4-2 to TRBJ2-3, with TRBD1 matching 8 bases. The CDR3 covers 14 residues. Looked up from germline, CDR1 is LGHNA and CDR2 is YNFKEQ. Trimming removed 3 bases from V and 4 bases from J; junction bases left unmatched: 3. The DNA for the CDR3 is TGTGCCAGCAGCCAGTCGGACAGGGCAGATACGCAGTATTTT. This codes for CASSQSDRADTQYF.

This clonotype was detected only a few times. The CDR3 region has the DNA TGTGCCAGCAGCTCCCACCGTCCCGGGACACTTCTCACAGATACGCAGTATTTT. Translating gives CASSSHRPGTLLTDTQYF. The chain employs TRBV7-6 and TRBJ2-3, with a weak D call TRBD1 (6 bases). Germline lookup yields CDR1 SGHVS and CDR2 FNYEAQ. V lost 4 bases and J lost 2, with 22 bases in between. The CDR3 sequence is 18 residues long. Based on the CDR3 plus reference TRBV7-6 and TRBJ2-3, the full variable domain is GAGVSQSPRYKVTKRGQDVALRCDPISGHVSLYWYRQALGQGPEFLTYFNYEAQQDKSGLPNDRFSAERPEGSISTLTIQRTEQRDSAMYRCASSSHRPGTLLTDTQYFGPGTRLTVL.

The sample holds a few counts of this clonotype. V usage is TRBV6-1 and J usage is TRBJ2-1, with 7 bases identical to TRBD1. The V segment lost 8 bases and the J segment 8 bases; nucleotides outside the gene matches: 15. CDR1 MNHNS and CDR2 SASEGT come from the germline V gene. The CDR3 extends over 15 amino acids. In DNA form, the CDR3 reads TGTGCCAGCCGAAGACAGGGAGTGATTGTGGATGAGCAGTTCTTC. Protein product: CASRRQGVIVDEQFF.

V usage is TRBV6-2 or TRBV6-3 and J usage is TRBJ2-7; D not resolved. The CDR3 contains 14 residues. Germline loops: CDR1 MNHEY, CDR2 SVGEGT. V was pared by 6 bases and J by 5 bases, with 17 bases between. The CDR3 reads CASSPLGASNEQYF. The CDR3 coding sequence is TGTGCCAGCAGCCCCCTGGGCGCTTCCAACGAGCAGTACTTC.

V is TRBV7-9 and J is TRBJ2-5, with 9 bases matching TRBD1. This CDR3 comprises 14 residues. CDR1 is SEHNR and CDR2 is FQNEAQ in the germline V gene (reference sequence). The V gene end was trimmed by 1 base and the J gene end by 5 bases; junction bases not matched to a gene: 2. The CDR3 spells CASSLGTGDETQYF. CDR3 nucleotides: TGTGCCAGCAGCTTAGGGACAGGGGATGAGACCCAGTACTTC.

This rearrangement joins TRBV5-1 to TRBJ2-2; D may be TRBD1 (5 bases). The germline V and J ends were trimmed by 0 bases and 1 base, with 10 bases remaining between them. The germline CDR1 and CDR2 sequences are SGHRS and YFSETQ. The CDR3 is 16 residues long. CDR3 nucleotides: TGCGCCAGCAGCTTGGTAGGGGTTTGGAACACCGGGGAGCTGTTTTTT. Encoded protein: CASSLVGVWNTGELFF.

The J gene is TRBJ2-3, the V gene TRBV24-1, with no clear D. V gave up 3 bases and J gave up 2 bases, with 8 bases separating them. Germline V gene sequence: CDR1 KGHDR, CDR2 SFDVKD. The CDR3 runs to 14 residues. CDR3: CATSDAAPTDTQYF. The CDR3 DNA is TGTGCCACCAGTGATGCCGCACCCACAGATACGCAGTATTTT.

Turning to this clonotype: This sequence may be a read error, since a much larger clone differs from it by one base. The rearrangement uses TRBV20-1 and TRBJ2-3; no reliable D call. Between the trimmed V and J ends, which lost 0 bases and 2 bases, there was a span of 6 bases. The CDR3 spans 13 residues. In germline, CDR1 is DFQATT, CDR2 SNEGSKA (reference sequence). Here the CDR3 DNA reads TGCAGTGCTAGAGAATCCCTCACAGATACGCAGTATTTT. Translating it yields CSARESLTDTQYF.

This sequence joins TRBV9 and TRBJ1-1, with D hard to call. CDR1 and CDR2 (germline): SGDLS, YYNGEE. This CDR3 spans 13 amino acids. Trimming pared 3 bases from V and 6 bases from J, leaving 12 bases between. CDR3 DNA sequence: TGTGCCAGCAGCGATGGTCTCCTGGCTGAAGCTTTCTTT. This codes for CASSDGLLAEAFF. The entire variable domain, with the rest obtained from reference TRBV9 and TRBJ1-1, is as follows: DSGVTQTPKHLITATGQRVTLRCSPRSGDLSVYWYQQSLDQGLQFLIQYYNGEERAKGNILERFSAQQFPDLHSELNLSSLELGDSALYFCASSDGLLAEAFFGQGTRLTVV.

This clonotype occurred a few times. The chain couples TRBV29-1 to TRBJ1-1; D is possibly TRBD1 (5 bases). Germline-derived CDR1 and CDR2 are SQVTM and ANQGSEA. With 6 bases removed from V and 5 bases from J, the gap between germline ends came to 13 bases. The CDR3 runs to 12 residues. CDR3 in amino acids: CSVLRGDTEAFF. CDR3 sequence (DNA): TGCAGCGTCCTCCGGGGCGATACTGAAGCTTTCTTT.